Listed below are T cell receptor beta chains from one sample, sequenced in a study of blood T cell repertoires in COVID-19. Assay used: immunoSEQ multiplex PCR; TCRdb lists only in-frame clones, some missing. The sample holds fewer than 250,000 clones, around nine tenths seen once. What was sequenced was peripheral blood. These receptors were collected from a human donor in a cohort sampled during active COVID-19. CDR3s include the opening cysteine and the closing phenylalanine or tryptophan. Clone size is shown for a subset of rows, as once, few, many or a class of expanded clone.

clone_size,j_call,v_call,cdr3_aa
.,TRBJ2-5,TRBV9,CASSVDFLETQYF
once,TRBJ2-5,TRBV11-1,CASAPGVRETQYF
.,TRBJ2-7,TRBV3-1/TRBV3-2,CASSQTSGVYEQYF
.,TRBJ1-2,TRBV4-2,CASSQPGGTNYGYTF
.,TRBJ1-6,TRBV5-6,CASSLQGDRSPLHF
.,TRBJ2-3,TRBV19,CASSPRGIRVTDTQYF
.,TRBJ2-3,TRBV6-2/TRBV6-3,CASSYGLADTDTQYF
.,TRBJ1-1,TRBV19,CASSSRQRTNTEAFF
.,TRBJ2-3,TRBV30,CAWSVGGLTDTQYF
.,TRBJ1-5,TRBV10-3,CAIRDSLDQPQHF
.,TRBJ2-7,TRBV6-7,CASEKGDRGTSGNEQYF
.,TRBJ2-6,TRBV7-9,CASSLGTGTSGANVLTF
.,TRBJ2-7,TRBV11-2,CASSLSYEGSYEQYF
.,TRBJ1-2,TRBV6-5,CASRLDRDVNYGYTF
.,TRBJ2-3,TRBV7-6,CASGSGRATDTQYF
.,TRBJ1-1,TRBV7-9,CASSITGHPNTEAFF
.,TRBJ1-4,TRBV7-8,CASRRSGTGGEKLFF
.,TRBJ2-7,TRBV5-1,CASNPGQDFNEQYF
.,TRBJ1-2,TRBV6-5,CASRLMAGGDYGYTF
.,TRBJ2-1,TRBV4-3,CASSQEVSGNYNEQFF
.,TRBJ2-1,TRBV30,CAWRADRKPYNEQFF
.,TRBJ1-1,TRBV7-8,CASSERQGVRAFF
.,TRBJ2-7,TRBV7-8,CASSLMDSYEQYF
.,TRBJ2-3,TRBV6-4,CASSLQGRNTDTQYF
.,TRBJ2-3,TRBV19,CASRRDPSSTDTQYF